The rows below give T cell receptor beta chains drawn from one sample of a study of beta chain features in type 1 diabetes. This table comes from immunoSEQ multiplex PCR, and its TCRdb copy is limited to in-frame clones, with some not included. The table has 150,000 to 200,000 clones, roughly 59% seen once. The source material was naive CD4+ T cells from blood. The receptors were sampled from a man aged 25 to 40 with type 1 diabetes. The CDR3 runs from the conserved cysteine through the conserved F or W. D genes are given only for firm matches. Expanded clones are given a class, and other clones once, few, many or no size at all.

V gene,J gene,clone size,D gene,CDR3 protein,CDR3 DNA
TRBV11-2,TRBJ2-3,-,TRBD2,CASSWTSGGRDTQYF,TGTGCCAGCAGCTGGACTAGCGGGGGCCGGGATACGCAGTATTTT
TRBV27,TRBJ2-7,-,TRBD1,CASSPGQARWEQYF,TGTGCCAGCAGTCCGGGACAGGCCCGTTGGGAGCAGTACTTC
TRBV5-6,TRBJ2-1,-,-,CASSLLNEQFF,TGTGCCAGCAGCTTGTTAAATGAGCAGTTCTTC
TRBV29-1,TRBJ2-1,-,TRBD1,CSAGGIEQFF,TGCAGCGCAGGGGGAATCGAGCAGTTCTTC
TRBV30,TRBJ2-7,once,-,CAWRSRGSEQYF,TGTGCCTGGAGATCTAGAGGGAGCGAGCAGTACTTC
TRBV4-1,TRBJ1-1,-,-,CASSQEGKAFF,TGCGCCAGCAGCCAAGAAGGGAAGGCTTTCTTT
TRBV10-3,TRBJ2-1,few,-,CAISEYRDNEQFF,TGTGCCATCAGTGAGTACAGGGATAATGAGCAGTTCTTC
TRBV7-9,TRBJ2-6,-,-,CASSLLGSGANVLTF,TGTGCCAGCAGCCTACTAGGCTCTGGGGCCAACGTCCTGACTTTC
TRBV4-3,TRBJ2-1,-,TRBD2,CASSQVPGLAAYNEQFF,TGCGCCAGCAGCCAAGTACCGGGACTAGCGGCCTACAATGAGCAGTTCTTC
TRBV29-1,TRBJ2-7,-,-,CSVEDHSGGRKYEQYF,TGCAGCGTTGAAGATCATTCTGGGGGGCGCAAGTACGAGCAGTACTTC
TRBV5-1,TRBJ2-5,-,TRBD1,CASSGQGAETQYF,TGCGCCAGCAGCGGACAGGGGGCTGAGACCCAGTACTTC
TRBV28,TRBJ2-6,-,-,CASSHQESGANVLTF,TGTGCCAGCAGCCACCAGGAGTCTGGGGCCAACGTCCTGACTTTC
TRBV9,TRBJ2-7,-,-,CASSVGNRRDLYEQYF,TGTGCCAGCAGCGTAGGTAACAGAAGGGACCTCTACGAGCAGTACTTC
TRBV30,TRBJ1-4,-,-,CAWSHKTGQSNEKLFF,TGTGCCTGGAGCCACAAAACAGGGCAGTCGAATGAAAAACTGTTTTTT
TRBV9,TRBJ2-1,few,-,CASSVGPLNEQFF,TGTGCCAGCAGCGTAGGACCACTCAATGAGCAGTTCTTC
TRBV7-9,TRBJ2-7,-,-,CASSPPTRRQYF,TGTGCCAGCAGTCCCCCCACCCGAAGGCAGTACTTC
TRBV30,TRBJ1-2,-,TRBD1,CAWLTLPGQGAGGYTF,TGTGCCTGGTTAACCCTGCCGGGACAGGGGGCAGGGGGCTACACCTTC
TRBV4-1,TRBJ2-1,-,TRBD2,CASSPQRGLPGNEQFF,TGCGCCAGCAGCCCTCAGCGGGGGCTCCCTGGGAATGAGCAGTTCTTC
TRBV9,TRBJ2-3,few,TRBD2,CASSRGGAMVTQYF,TGTGCCAGCAGCCGCGGGGGGGCTATGGTGACGCAGTATTTT
TRBV28,TRBJ2-5,-,-,CASSIRDSQETQYF,TGTGCCAGCAGTATCCGGGACTCACAAGAGACCCAGTACTTC
TRBV30,TRBJ2-3,few,-,CAGIGQSTDTQYF,TGTGCCGGGATAGGACAGTCCACAGATACGCAGTATTTT
TRBV11-2,TRBJ2-3,-,TRBD2,CASSWTSGGAVDTQYF,TGTGCCAGCAGCTGGACTAGCGGGGGGGCCGTAGATACGCAGTATTTT
TRBV29-1,TRBJ2-7,once,-,CSVVRGSYEQYF,TGCAGCGTTGTAAGGGGTTCCTACGAGCAGTACTTC
TRBV9,TRBJ2-7,-,-,CASSVATGTSYEQYF,TGTGCCAGCAGCGTAGCTACGGGGACCTCCTACGAGCAGTACTTC
TRBV2,TRBJ1-3,-,-,CASGGTGGNTIYF,TGTGCCAGCGGAGGGACGGGTGGAAACACCATATATTTT
TRBV14,TRBJ1-2,-,-,CASSQGTYGYTF,TGTGCCAGCAGCCAAGGGACCTATGGCTACACCTTC
TRBV7-2,TRBJ2-5,-,-,CASSFRGPGQETQYF,TGTGCCAGCAGCTTCCGCGGTCCGGGCCAAGAGACCCAGTACTTC
TRBV5-6,TRBJ2-5,-,TRBD1,CASSLLGQGEETQYF,TGTGCCAGCAGCTTGCTGGGACAGGGGGAAGAGACCCAGTACTTC
TRBV30,TRBJ2-2,-,-,CAWSNSPDTGELFF,TGTGCCTGGAGTAATTCTCCGGACACCGGGGAGCTGTTTTTT
TRBV30,TRBJ2-4,few,-,CAWSLTDKNIQYF,TGTGCCTGGAGTTTGACAGATAAAAACATTCAGTACTTC
TRBV7-2,TRBJ2-3,-,TRBD2,CASSREASGGDDTQYF,TGTGCCAGCAGCCGAGAGGCTAGCGGGGGGGACGATACGCAGTATTTT
TRBV9,TRBJ2-3,-,-,CASSVDRGTQYF,TGTGCCAGCAGCGTAGACCGAGGTACGCAGTATTTT
TRBV4-1,TRBJ1-1,-,TRBD1,CASSQVIGTAEAFF,TGCGCCAGCAGCCAAGTTATAGGGACAGCCGAAGCTTTCTTT
TRBV7-9,TRBJ2-5,-,-,CASSEMETQYF,TGTGCCAGCAGCGAGATGGAGACCCAGTACTTC
TRBV4-3,TRBJ2-1,-,TRBD1,CASSQDQTGVKNEQFF,TGCGCCAGCAGCCAAGATCAAACAGGGGTTAAGAATGAGCAGTTCTTC
TRBV29-1,TRBJ2-5,-,-,CSVLTRSGETQYF,TGCAGCGTGCTAACGAGGTCTGGGGAGACCCAGTACTTC
TRBV13,TRBJ2-7,-,-,CASSLVRYEQYF,TGTGCCAGCAGCTTAGTACGGTACGAGCAGTACTTC
TRBV15,TRBJ2-7,-,-,CATSGTQGRYEQYF,TGTGCCACCAGCGGGACGCAGGGCCGGTACGAGCAGTACTTC